This entry lists 27 T cell receptor beta chains sequenced from one sample in a study of blood T cells in healthy people across ages. For the second PCR, which ran for about 6 to 11 cycles, a sample-barcoded 5' primer and a J-beta primer mix were used. TCRdb passed the 5' RACE reads through MiXCR, listing each CDR3 protein once. The sample lists 540,000 or so distinct CDR3 sequences, 45% to 55% occurring once. Specimen: blood. The source of these receptors is an elderly man in good health.

This chain links TRBV5-1 with TRBJ2-5, with a tentative D call TRBD1 (6 bases). In germline, CDR1 is SGHRS, CDR2 YFSETQ. There are 13 residues in the CDR3. Between the trimmed V and J ends, which lost 4 bases and 3 bases, there was a span of 10 bases. CDR3 residues: CASSRGQEETQYF. The CDR3 DNA follows: TGCGCCAGCAGCCGGGGACAAGAAGAGACCCAGTACTTC.

This clonotype is a singleton in its sample. The chain employs TRBV5-1 and TRBJ2-5, with D perhaps matching TRBD1 or TRBD2 (6 bases each). The J call may not be correct, given that the DNA end is closer to TRBJ2-7. The V gene's germline CDR1 is SGHRS and CDR2 YFSETQ. This CDR3 is built from 14 residues. CDR3 DNA: TGCGCCAGCAGCTTGGGGGGGGCTGTCCACGAGCAGTACTTC. It is translated as CASSLGGAVHEQYF.

The table lists this clonotype with a few counts. The chain couples TRBV6-2 or TRBV6-3 to TRBJ2-7; 8 bases align to TRBD2. The CDR3 contains 15 residues. After removal of 5 bases from V and 2 bases from J, the junction contained 8 bases not matched to a gene. Looked up from germline, CDR1 is MNHEY and CDR2 is SVGEGT. The CDR3 DNA follows: TGTGCCAGCAGTATCTTAGCGGGATCGACCTACGAGCAGTACTTC. Its translation: CASSILAGSTYEQYF.

The V and J genes are TRBV6-6 and TRBJ2-5, with D possibly being TRBD2 (5 bases). CDR1 and CDR2 (germline): MNHNY, SVGAGI (reference sequence). The ends were cut back, 1 base at V and 2 bases at J, with 11 bases in the middle. CDR3 size: 15 residues. In DNA, the CDR3 is TGTGCCAGCAGTTACTTTAACTCGGGGCAAGAGACCCAGTACTTC. It codes for CASSYFNSGQETQYF.

This chain joins TRBV9 and TRBJ2-5; 7 bases agree with TRBD1. The J segment lost 1 base and the V segment lost 3 bases, leaving 3 bases of the junction unmatched. The CDR3 has 14 amino acids. Per germline, CDR1 SGDLS and CDR2 YYNGEE. The CDR3 region has the DNA TGTGCCAGCAGCGCAAGACAGGGCCAAGAGACCCAGTACTTC. Translation: CASSARQGQETQYF.

Remarks on this clonotype: A read error may account for a junction end that differs from germline. The gene calls are TRBV4-3 and TRBJ1-6; D is unclear. Germline CDR1 LGHNA, CDR2 YSLEER. The CDR3 has 18 residues. The CDR3 loop reads CASSQVTGLGSHNSPLHF. The CDR3 nucleotides are TGCGCCAGCAGCCAGGTCACGGGTCTAGGCTCCCATAATTCACCCCTCCACTTT.

This clonotype was recorded a few times. For the CDR3, the DNA is TGCAGCGTTGTTCGCAGTGGAGGCACAGATACGCAGTATTTT. It yields the protein CSVVRSGGTDTQYF. The chain couples TRBV29-1 to TRBJ2-3; no firm D call. The V and J ends lost 4 bases and 1 base respectively, with 12 bases between them. Germline values: CDR1 SQVTM, CDR2 ANQGSEA. The CDR3 contains 14 residues.

There are a few counts of this clonotype. The chain is built from TRBV27 and TRBJ2-7; no reliable D call. The germline gives CDR1 MNHEY, CDR2 SMNVEV (reference sequence). This CDR3 contains 15 residues. V lost 6 bases and J lost 2, with 17 bases in between. The CDR3 DNA reads as TGTGCCAGCAGCCGAACGGCCCGAGGTACCTACGAGCAGTACTTC. This translates into CASSRTARGTYEQYF.

The chain combines TRBV5-5 with TRBJ2-2, with TRBD1 matching over 7 bases. Losses at the gene ends were 1 base for V and 6 bases for J; bases not matched to a gene: 6. Germline V CDR1 and CDR2: SGHKS, YYEKEE (reference sequence). The CDR3 consists of 15 residues. CDR3 nucleotide sequence: TGTGCCAGCAGCTTGACGGGACAGTGGGCCGGGGAGCTGTTTTTT. This sequence encodes CASSLTGQWAGELFF.

V gene TRBV30 combines with J gene TRBJ2-7, with TRBD2 identical over 7 bases. V shed 3 bases, J shed 6 bases, and the junction held 8 bases outside the gene matches. The CDR3 sequence is 13 residues long. Looked up from germline, CDR1 is GTSNPN and CDR2 is SVGIG (reference sequence). The CDR3 DNA reads as TGTGCCTGGAGGGGGGGACTACGAGGCGAGCAGTACTTC. As protein: CAWRGGLRGEQYF.

Note on this clonotype: A read error may be the cause here, since a much bigger clone is one base away. The genes are TRBV4-3 and TRBJ2-5; D uncertain. V lost 0 bases and J 11 bases, leaving 19 bases between the germline ends. There are 15 residues in the CDR3. Germline lookup yields CDR1 LGHNA and CDR2 YSLEER. The CDR3 nucleotides read TGCGCCAGCAGCCAAGATAGGAGCGCCTACAATGAGCAGTACTTC. Its translation is CASSQDRSAYNEQYF.

This rearrangement joins TRBV20-1 to TRBJ2-7; perhaps TRBD2 as D (5 bases). The J call may be in error: the DNA end matches TRBJ2-5 better. Germline CDR1 reads DFQATT; CDR2 reads SNEGSKA (reference sequence). The CDR3 has 14 amino acids. CDR3 residues: CSAIRGNSAETQYF. For the CDR3, the DNA is TGCAGTGCCATCAGAGGTAATAGCGCGGAGACCCAGTACTTC.

The table lists this clonotype with a few counts. The CDR3: CASSYSRGQISNTQYF. CDR3 nucleotides: TGTGCCAGCAGTTACTCCAGGGGCCAAATTTCGAATACGCAGTATTTT. The chain combines TRBV6-2 or TRBV6-3 with TRBJ2-3; TRBD1 might be the D (6 bases). Per germline, CDR1 MNHEY and CDR2 SVGEGT. The CDR3 extends over 16 amino acids. V was clipped by 0 bases and J by 7 bases, with 17 bases between them.

CDR3 residues: CASSARPTGEQYF. CDR3 DNA sequence: TGTGCCAGCAGCGCCCGACCTACAGGGGAGCAGTACTTC. V and J are TRBV7-2 and TRBJ2-7, with D possibly being TRBD1 (6 bases). This CDR3 spans 13 amino acids. V was pared by 5 bases and J by 7 bases, with 15 bases between. Germline V CDR1 and CDR2: SGHTA, FQGNSA. Full variable domain (rest looked up from reference TRBV7-2 and TRBJ2-7): GAGVSQSPSNKVTEKGKDVELRCDPISGHTALYWYRQSLGQGLEFLIYFQGNSAPDKSGLPSDRFSAERTGGSVSTLTIQRTQQEDSAVYLCASSARPTGEQYFGPGTRLTVT.

This clonotype was observed a few times. The chain recombines TRBV20-1 with TRBJ2-7; TRBD1 matches 10 bases. The CDR3 is 14 residues long. Trimming at V came to 5 bases and at J to 3 bases, leaving 7 bases not matched to a gene. Germline V gene lookup returns CDR1 DFQATT and CDR2 SNEGSKA (reference sequence). CDR3 coding DNA: TGCAGTGCTGAGGACAGGGGGAAGATCTACGAGCAGTACTTC. It encodes CSAEDRGKIYEQYF.

CDR3 sequence: CASSAGIYEQYF. CDR3 nucleotide sequence: TGTGCCAGCAGCGCCGGGATCTACGAGCAGTACTTC. The chain uses TRBV7-9 and TRBJ2-7; TRBD2 might be the D (5 bases). CDR3 size: 12 residues. In germline, CDR1 is SEHNR, CDR2 FQNEAQ (reference sequence). V dropped 5 bases and J dropped 3 bases, with 8 bases sitting between them.

This clonotype came up many times. The gene calls are TRBV12-3 or TRBV12-4 and TRBJ2-3; D is unclear. CDR3 length equals 13 residues. Trimming took 5 bases from V and 9 from J, leaving 15 bases between them. Written as DNA, the CDR3 is TGTGCCAGCAGTCCCGGTGGGGTCGGCACGCAGTATTTT. It is translated as CASSPGGVGTQYF.

This rearrangement joins TRBV6-6 to TRBJ2-5, with 9 bases matching TRBD1. The ends lost 8 bases at V and 0 bases at J; junction bases unmatched: 13. The CDR3 contains 17 residues. CDR1 MNHNY and CDR2 SVGAGI come from the germline V gene (reference sequence). The CDR3 loop is CASGKTDRGEHQETQYF. Written as DNA, the CDR3 is TGTGCCAGCGGTAAAACGGACAGGGGCGAGCACCAAGAGACCCAGTACTTC.

This clonotype was seen only a few times. This chain connects TRBV6-6 to TRBJ2-3; 8 nucleotides agree with TRBD1. CDR3 length: 15 residues. Looked up from germline, CDR1 is MNHNY and CDR2 is SVGAGI (reference sequence). V lost 8 bases, J lost 4 bases, and 11 bases stayed unmatched. CDR3 in amino acids: CASGTGGVVADTQYF. In DNA form, the CDR3 reads TGTGCCAGCGGGACAGGAGGGGTCGTCGCAGATACGCAGTATTTT.

This clonotype was seen just once. This chain uses TRBV7-3 with TRBJ2-1; D tentatively reads TRBD1 or TRBD2 (8 bases each). Germline loops: CDR1 SGHTA, CDR2 FQGTGA. This CDR3 is built from 16 residues. The germline V and J ends were trimmed by 5 bases and 4 bases, with 18 bases remaining between them. For the CDR3, the DNA is TGTGCCAGCAGCCAGGGGGCGGGAGGCATTTACAATGAGCAGTTCTTC. Its protein is CASSQGAGGIYNEQFF.

The chain is built from TRBV20-1 and TRBJ2-1; 8 bases map to TRBD2. J gave up 4 bases and V 2 bases, and 4 bases lay outside the gene matches. The length of the CDR3 is 14 residues. Germline CDR1 is DFQATT and CDR2 is SNEGSKA (reference sequence). The CDR3 protein is CSARMREAYNEQFF. The DNA of the CDR3 is TGCAGTGCTAGAATGCGGGAGGCTTACAATGAGCAGTTCTTC.

Of note for this clonotype: The junction differs from germline at one of its ends, possibly a read error. The chain joins TRBV10-3 to TRBJ2-1; D perhaps matches TRBD2 (7 bases). The CDR3 loop spans 13 amino acids. Looked up from germline, CDR1 is ENHRY and CDR2 is SYGVKD. The CDR3 region has the DNA TGTGCCATCATGGGGGGGCCTTACAATGGGCAGTTCTTC. Protein: CAIMGGPYNGQFF.

The CDR3 nucleotides read TGTGCCAGCAGTCCACCCGGGACTAGATACAATGAGCAGTTCTTC. Translation gives CASSPPGTRYNEQFF. The genes are TRBV5-6 and TRBJ2-1; 8 bases align to TRBD2. Germline lookup yields CDR1 SGHDT and CDR2 YYEEEE. There are 15 residues in the CDR3. V lost 5 bases to trimming and J lost 4 bases; unmatched junction nucleotides: 8.

The chain has TRBV7-2 and TRBJ2-6; maybe TRBD1 (5 bases). Germline values: CDR1 SGHTA, CDR2 FQGNSA. This CDR3 spans 16 amino acids. Trimming removed 6 bases from V and 3 bases from J, with 15 bases in between. The CDR3 DNA reads as TGTGCCAGCAGGTGGGGCCGAACAAATGGGGCCAACGTCCTGACTTTC. Its protein product is CASRWGRTNGANVLTF.

The table lists this clonotype with a few counts. The chain carries TRBV7-2 and TRBJ2-3; the D is unclear. From germline, CDR1 is SGHTA and CDR2 FQGNSA. This CDR3 is 14 amino acids long. Trimming left V 5 bases short and J 4 bases short, with 13 bases between. The CDR3 DNA follows: TGTGCCAGCAGCCCTCTTATCGTGCCAGATACGCAGTATTTT. Protein product: CASSPLIVPDTQYF.

This clonotype was seen more than once but under ten times. The chain is built from TRBV20-1 and TRBJ2-3; D is tentatively TRBD1 or TRBD2 (5 bases each). Trimming removed 3 bases from V and 2 bases from J, with 9 bases in between. This CDR3 has 13 amino acids. CDR1 is DFQATT and CDR2 is SNEGSKA in the germline V gene (reference sequence). Written as DNA, the CDR3 is TGCAGTGCTAGGTGGGGGAACACAGATACGCAGTATTTT. It codes for CSARWGNTDTQYF.

This clonotype has only a few counts. The chain links TRBV3-1 to TRBJ2-3, with TRBD1 as a possible D gene (6 bases). Germline V lookup: CDR1 LGHDT, CDR2 YNNKEL (reference sequence). This CDR3 spans 14 amino acids. Trimming removed 1 base from V and 13 bases from J, with 18 bases in between. The DNA for the CDR3 is TGTGCCAGCAGCCAAGGGATCGGGAACAGGGCAGAGTATTTT. Encoded protein: CASSQGIGNRAEYF.